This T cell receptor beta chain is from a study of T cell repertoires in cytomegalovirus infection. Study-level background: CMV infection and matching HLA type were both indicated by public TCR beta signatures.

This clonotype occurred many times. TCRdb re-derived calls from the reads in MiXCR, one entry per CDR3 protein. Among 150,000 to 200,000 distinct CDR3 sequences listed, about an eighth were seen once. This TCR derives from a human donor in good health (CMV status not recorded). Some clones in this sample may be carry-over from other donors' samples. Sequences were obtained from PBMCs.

CDR3: CASSLARVVSGNTIYF. The CDR3 region has the DNA TGTGCCAGCAGCTTAGCGCGCGTGGTCTCTGGAAACACCATATATTTT. The chain joins TRBV7-2 to TRBJ1-3; D remains unclear. V dropped 0 bases and J dropped 0 bases, with 9 bases sitting between them. CDR3 length: 16 residues. The germline CDR1 and CDR2 sequences are SGHTA and FQGNSA. The full variable domain, completed using reference TRBV7-2 and TRBJ1-3, is GAGVSQSPSNKVTEKGKDVELRCDPISGHTALYWYRQSLGQGLEFLIYFQGNSAPDKSGLPSDRFSAERTGGSVSTLTIQRTQQEDSAVYLCASSLARVVSGNTIYFGEGSWLTVV.